The rows below give T cell receptor beta chains drawn from one sample of a study of OX40 agonist ivuxolimab in advanced cancers. Clones were sequenced by immunoSEQ multiplex PCR, and TCRdb holds only the in-frame ones, with some missing. The sample consists of roughly 58,000 clones, 84% of them appearing once. The sample in question was CD4+ or CD8+ T cells sorted from blood, obtained in a trial of the OX40 agonist ivuxolimab. The receptors were sampled from an adult with an advanced solid tumor such as melanoma, head and neck, liver or kidney cancer. CDR3s include the opening cysteine and the closing phenylalanine or tryptophan. D genes are given only for firm matches. Part of the rows lack a size; the others show once, few, many or a class for expanded clones.

cdr3_nt,cdr3_aa,v_call,d_call,clone_size,j_call
TGTGCCAGTAGTTTAGAACCGGGACAGGGGGCCCGAGCTTTCTTT,CASSLEPGQGARAFF,TRBV19,TRBD1,.,TRBJ1-1
TGTGCCAGCAGCTTAGGACAGTTCCAAGAGACCCAGTACTTC,CASSLGQFQETQYF,TRBV7-9,.,.,TRBJ2-5
TGTGCCAGCAGCCGGGGGAGGGCCCAAGAGACCCAGTACTTC,CASSRGRAQETQYF,TRBV7-8,TRBD2,.,TRBJ2-5
TGTGCCAGCAGCTTGGGGGCGCGATATGGCTACACCTTC,CASSLGARYGYTF,TRBV5-5,.,.,TRBJ1-2
TGTGCCAGCAGCGTAGTGGGACAGGGGGTCACTGAAGCTTTCTTT,CASSVVGQGVTEAFF,TRBV9,TRBD1,.,TRBJ1-1
TGTGCCACTACCAGGGATCCAAGAGCAACTAATGAAAAACTGTTTTTT,CATTRDPRATNEKLFF,TRBV2,.,few,TRBJ1-4
TGTGCCTGGAGAGGGGGAGTGAGCACTGAGGCTTTCTTT,CAWRGGVSTEAFF,TRBV30,.,.,TRBJ1-1
TGTGCCAGCACCCCGGGGGTCCCGAGCTCCTATAATTCACCCCTCCACTTT,CASTPGVPSSYNSPLHF,TRBV7-2,.,.,TRBJ1-6
TGTGCCAGCAGTTTAGCGGGTTATAATGAAAAACTGTTTTTT,CASSLAGYNEKLFF,TRBV27,.,once,TRBJ1-4
TGTGCCAGCAGCTCGGGCAAACGGGCCACTGAAGCTTTCTTT,CASSSGKRATEAFF,TRBV2,.,.,TRBJ1-1
TGTGCCAGCAGCTTAGGGATGAACACTGAAGCTTTCTTT,CASSLGMNTEAFF,TRBV7-3,.,.,TRBJ1-1
TGCGCCAGCAGCTTACTCGGACAGAACACTGAAGCTTTCTTT,CASSLLGQNTEAFF,TRBV5-1,.,.,TRBJ1-1
TGTGCCAGCTCACCAGAGTCCCCAGGAGTGAACACTGAAGCTTTCTTT,CASSPESPGVNTEAFF,TRBV18,.,.,TRBJ1-1
TGTGCTAGCAGCAGGACTGTGAACACTGAAGCTTTCTTT,CASSRTVNTEAFF,TRBV7-7,.,.,TRBJ1-1
TGCGCCAGCAGCTTAGGATCAACTAATGAAAAACTGTTTTTT,CASSLGSTNEKLFF,TRBV5-1,.,.,TRBJ1-4
TGTGCCAGCAGTCCCCTGGGGGGGAACACTGAAGCTTTCTTT,CASSPLGGNTEAFF,TRBV7-8,.,.,TRBJ1-1
TGTGCCAGCAGCGTAGGTGACAGCCGCACAGATACGCAGTATTTT,CASSVGDSRTDTQYF,TRBV9,.,.,TRBJ2-3
TGTGCCAGCAGCAAGGGACTAGCGGGAGGGGCCGGGGAGCTGTTTTTT,CASSKGLAGGAGELFF,TRBV11-3,TRBD2,.,TRBJ2-2
TGTGCCAGCAGTCCGTCCTCAAGCGGGTCCGCCTACGAGCAGTACTTC,CASSPSSSGSAYEQYF,TRBV27,.,few,TRBJ2-7
TGTGCCAGTAGTGAGGACAGGGACTACGAGCAGTACTTC,CASSEDRDYEQYF,TRBV19,TRBD1,.,TRBJ2-7
TGTGCCAGCAGTTACTCTGGGGGACAGGGTGGTGAAAAACTGTTTTTT,CASSYSGGQGGEKLFF,TRBV6-5,TRBD1,.,TRBJ1-4
TGTGCCAGCAGCCCCCACGGACAGAGCTCCTACGAGCAGTACTTC,CASSPHGQSSYEQYF,TRBV9,.,.,TRBJ2-7
TGTGCCAGTAGTAAGCCTAGCGGGTCCTCCACAGATACGCAGTATTTT,CASSKPSGSSTDTQYF,TRBV19,TRBD2,.,TRBJ2-3
TGTGCCAGTAAACACTACGAGCAGTACTTC,CASKHYEQYF,TRBV28,.,.,TRBJ2-7
TGTGCCAGCAGCTCACCCGGGGGGTCTGGGAATTCCTACGAGCAGTACTTC,CASSSPGGSGNSYEQYF,TRBV5-4,TRBD2,.,TRBJ2-7
TGTGCCAGCTCACCATACCAGGGGGCCAACAATCAGCCCCAGCATTTT,CASSPYQGANNQPQHF,TRBV18,TRBD1,.,TRBJ1-5
TGTGCCAGCAGCTTTGCGACAGGGGGCTACGAGCAGTACTTC,CASSFATGGYEQYF,TRBV7-9,TRBD1,.,TRBJ2-7
TGTGCCAGCACCTCCGGGGGACAGATTAACACTGAAGCTTTCTTT,CASTSGGQINTEAFF,TRBV7-2,TRBD1,.,TRBJ1-1
TGTGCCACCAGCAGAGTCGCCAGGGCGATCGACGAGCAGTACTTC,CATSRVARAIDEQYF,TRBV15,.,few,TRBJ2-7
TGTGCCAGCAGCACACAGACAGGAAACACTGAAGCTTTCTTT,CASSTQTGNTEAFF,TRBV9,.,once,TRBJ1-1
TGTGCCAGCAGCTTGGGGCTAGCGAACAATGAGCAGTTCTTC,CASSLGLANNEQFF,TRBV5-5,.,.,TRBJ2-1
TGTGCCAGCAGCTTAACCGGGACAGGGGTTTACCAAGAGACCCAGTACTTC,CASSLTGTGVYQETQYF,TRBV5-6,TRBD1,.,TRBJ2-5
TGTGCCTGGACCTGGGGGGGTCAAGAGACCCAGTACTTC,CAWTWGGQETQYF,TRBV30,TRBD2,.,TRBJ2-5
TGTGCCAGCGGCAGGGATGGGTATTCACCCCTCCACTTT,CASGRDGYSPLHF,TRBV2,.,.,TRBJ1-6
TGTGCCAGCACCGACCTTTTCGGGAGGGCCGAAGATACGCAGTATTTT,CASTDLFGRAEDTQYF,TRBV28,TRBD2,few,TRBJ2-3
TGTGCCAGCAGCTTAGGCACGGGGGCTTTCGGTGAGCAGTTCTTC,CASSLGTGAFGEQFF,TRBV7-9,.,.,TRBJ2-1
TGTGCCAGCAGCGTAGGGCTAGCGGGGGTCAATGAGCAGTTCTTC,CASSVGLAGVNEQFF,TRBV9,TRBD2,.,TRBJ2-1
TGTGCCAGCAGCCGGACAGAGCTTAGGGTAGCCAAAAACATTCAGTACTTC,CASSRTELRVAKNIQYF,TRBV11-2,.,.,TRBJ2-4
TGTGCCAGCAGTTTAGGGGGACAGTTGAACACTGAAGCTTTCTTT,CASSLGGQLNTEAFF,TRBV28,TRBD1,.,TRBJ1-1